Shown below are 24 T cell receptor beta chains from a single sample sequenced in a study of human T cells and chemical hapten exposure. MiXCR was run by TCRdb on the RACE reads, yielding one entry per CDR3 protein. Among about 120,000 distinct CDR3 sequences listed, approximately 12% were seen once. Stated time point: pre-sensitization, week 0. Specified treatment: therapeutic diphenylcyclopropenone sensitization with weekly scalp DPC. This specimen consisted of whole blood, obtained in connection with sensitization to the hapten diphenylcyclopropenone (DPC). These receptors all stem from a young woman with alopecia areata. Some clones in this sample may be carry-over from other donors' samples.

This chain links TRBV6-2 or TRBV6-3 with TRBJ1-6, with 7 bases identical to TRBD1. Per the germline V gene, CDR1 is MNHEY and CDR2 is SVGEGT. The CDR3 extends over 14 amino acids. The V segment lost 2 bases and the J segment 7 bases; nucleotides outside the gene matches: 2. CDR3 coding DNA: TGTGCCAGCAGTTACCAGGGGGAGAATTCACCCCTCCACTTT. Translation gives CASSYQGENSPLHF.

The genes are TRBV6-5 and TRBJ2-5; no clear D gene. The CDR3 totals 17 residues. The germline gives CDR1 MNHEY, CDR2 SVGAGI. The germline V and J ends were trimmed by 2 bases and 6 bases, with 22 bases remaining between them. CDR3 sequence: CASSYTSSRIPPKTQYF. The CDR3 bases are TGTGCCAGCAGTTACACCTCCTCCCGGATACCACCCAAGACCCAGTACTTC.

This clonotype was counted between two and nine times. The genes are TRBV7-9 and TRBJ1-1, with D tentatively TRBD1 (6 bases). V lost 5 bases and J 8 bases, leaving 9 bases between the germline ends. The germline gives CDR1 SEHNR, CDR2 FQNEAQ (reference sequence). This CDR3 region has 11 residues. The CDR3 sequence: CASSADREAFF. The DNA for the CDR3 is TGTGCCAGCAGCGCCGACAGGGAAGCTTTCTTT.

The chain combines TRBV29-1 with TRBJ1-1, with a tentative D call TRBD1 (5 bases). V was trimmed by 7 bases and J by 4 bases, leaving 13 bases between them. The CDR3 extends over 12 amino acids. From germline, CDR1 is SQVTM and CDR2 ANQGSEA. CDR3 sequence reads: CSALRVGTEAFF. The CDR3 DNA reads as TGCAGCGCGCTCAGGGTAGGCACTGAAGCTTTCTTT.

This clonotype was seen only a few times. The genes are TRBV7-6 and TRBJ1-2; 12 nucleotides match TRBD1. Germline assignment: CDR1 SGHVS and CDR2 FNYEAQ. This CDR3 is 15 amino acids long. V lost 5 bases and J lost 2; bases outside the gene matches: 3. In DNA form, the CDR3 reads TGTGCCAGCAGCCCGGGACAGGGGGCGAACTATGGCTACACCTTC. Protein product: CASSPGQGANYGYTF.

The chain employs TRBV5-1 and TRBJ1-2; unclear D gene. Trimming removed 1 base from V and 4 bases from J, with 11 bases in between. From germline, CDR1 is SGHRS and CDR2 YFSETQ. This CDR3 comprises 14 residues. The CDR3, as DNA: TGCGCCAGCAGCTTGACCACAGCTGGCTATGGCTACACCTTC. Amino acid sequence: CASSLTTAGYGYTF.

This clonotype was detected only a few times. J is TRBJ2-2 and V is TRBV28; no definite D call. V was pared by 5 bases and J by 2 bases, with 21 bases between. CDR1 MDHEN and CDR2 SYDVKM come from the germline V gene. The CDR3 extends over 18 amino acids. The chain's CDR3 is CASSIRFMRGANTGELFF. The CDR3 nucleotides are TGTGCCAGCAGTATTCGCTTTATGAGAGGCGCCAACACCGGGGAGCTGTTTTTT.

This clonotype was picked up a small number of times. The chain is built from TRBV4-3 and TRBJ1-6; D unresolved. Germline assignment: CDR1 LGHNA and CDR2 YSLEER. Deletions cut 1 base from V and 4 bases from J, with 8 bases between. The CDR3 length is 15 residues. DNA of the CDR3: TGCGCCAGCAGCCAAGGTCTGGTGTATAATTCACCCCTCCACTTT. This translates into CASSQGLVYNSPLHF.

This rearrangement joins TRBV20-1 to TRBJ2-7; 9 bases map to TRBD2. The CDR3 length is 14 residues. The V segment lost 2 bases and the J segment 5 bases; nucleotides outside the gene matches: 7. Per the germline V gene, CDR1 is DFQATT and CDR2 is SNEGSKA (reference sequence). Here the CDR3 DNA reads TGCAGTGCTAGACAGGCGGGGGGGCACCACGAGCAGTACTTC. This sequence encodes CSARQAGGHHEQYF.

This clonotype has more than one count but fewer than ten. The V and J genes are TRBV7-9 and TRBJ2-1, with D perhaps assigned TRBD1 or TRBD2 (5 bases each). This CDR3 region has 15 residues. From germline, CDR1 is SEHNR and CDR2 FQNEAQ (reference sequence). V lost 1 base to trimming and J lost 7 bases, with 14 bases between them. The CDR3 loop reads CASSLVGDPENEQFF. The CDR3, as DNA: TGTGCCAGCAGCTTAGTAGGGGACCCCGAAAATGAGCAGTTCTTC.

This clonotype was counted a few times. The V gene is TRBV7-9, the J gene TRBJ2-3; possible D gene TRBD1, 6 bases. Germline V gives CDR1 SEHNR, CDR2 FQNEAQ (reference sequence). CDR3 length: 15 amino acids. Trimming pared 5 bases from V and 4 bases from J, leaving 16 bases between. The CDR3, as DNA: TGTGCCAGCAGCGAACAGGGTTCCGTCCCAGATACGCAGTATTTT. Its protein is CASSEQGSVPDTQYF. The full variable domain, with the rest looked up from reference TRBV7-9 and TRBJ2-3, is DTGVSQNPRHKITKRGQNVTFRCDPISEHNRLYWYRQTLGQGPEFLTYFQNEAQLEKSRLLSDRFSAERPKGSFSTLEIQRTEQGDSAMYLCASSEQGSVPDTQYFGPGTRLTVL.

This clonotype was picked up a small number of times. The chain joins TRBV5-6 to TRBJ2-7; D is unresolved. V gave up 0 bases and J gave up 3 bases, with 4 bases separating them. From germline, CDR1 is SGHDT and CDR2 YYEEEE. This CDR3 has 12 amino acids. The CDR3 region has the DNA TGTGCCAGCAGCTTGGAACACTACGAGCAGTACTTC. This codes for CASSLEHYEQYF.

The chain links TRBV6-2 or TRBV6-3 to TRBJ1-2; D is unclear. CDR1 MNHEY and CDR2 SVGEGT come from the germline V gene. The CDR3 is 14 residues long. V lost 11 bases and J 4 bases, leaving 20 bases between the germline ends. The CDR3 DNA reads TGTGCCTCCACCCCGGGGAACGAACTCTATGGCTACACCTTC. Translation: CASTPGNELYGYTF.

This clonotype was found many times. The rearrangement joins TRBV7-9 to TRBJ2-2; TRBD1 might be the D (5 bases). The CDR3 loop spans 16 amino acids. Germline CDR1 SEHNR, CDR2 FQNEAQ (reference sequence). Trimming removed 7 bases from V and 1 base from J, with 16 bases in between. CDR3 nucleotide sequence: TGTGCCAGCACCCGAGAAGGGGATTTGAACACCGGGGAGCTGTTTTTT. Translating it yields CASTREGDLNTGELFF.

This clonotype was found many times. The V call is TRBV7-2, the J call TRBJ1-6; D unresolved. The CDR3 is 14 amino acids. Germline CDR1 reads SGHTA; CDR2 reads FQGNSA. Trimming shortened V by 1 base and J by 5 bases, and 6 bases separated the two germline ends. The CDR3 DNA reads as TGTGCCAGCAGCTTAGACTGGAATAATTCACCCCTCCACTTT. It is translated as CASSLDWNNSPLHF.

V gene TRBV6-2 or TRBV6-3 combines with J gene TRBJ2-7, with D maybe TRBD1 (5 bases). Germline V gene data show CDR1 as MNHEY and CDR2 as SVGEGT. V was pared by 2 bases and J by 3 bases, with 8 bases between. The CDR3 is 13 residues long. CDR3 in DNA: TGTGCCAGCAGTTACCCGGACATCTACGAGCAGTACTTC. Translation gives CASSYPDIYEQYF.

In its sample, this clonotype was seen a few times. The gene calls are TRBV5-8 and TRBJ1-5; D might be TRBD1 (5 bases). CDR1 and CDR2 (germline): SGHTS, YDEGEE. Trimming took 0 bases from V and 0 from J, leaving 16 bases between them. CDR3 length: 18 amino acids. CDR3 sequence (DNA): TGTGCCAGCAGCTTGGAGGACACCTATATATATAGCAATCAGCCCCAGCATTTT. Translated, it gives CASSLEDTYIYSNQPQHF. Full variable domain (rest looked up from reference TRBV5-8 and TRBJ1-5): EAGVTQSPTHLIKTRGQQATLRCSPISGHTSVYWYQQALGLGLQFLLWYDEGEERNRGNFPPRFSGRQFPNYSSELNVNALELEDSALYLCASSLEDTYIYSNQPQHFGDGTRLSIL.

This clonotype has ten or more counts. The J gene is TRBJ1-2, the V gene TRBV28; D gene unclear. Germline CDR1 is MDHEN and CDR2 is SYDVKM. The ends were cut back, 6 bases at V and 1 base at J, with 18 bases in the middle. The CDR3 has 16 amino acids. In nucleotides, the CDR3 is TGTGCCAGCAGAATCCTAAAGGGAAGTCTTAACTATGGCTACACCTTC. Protein sequence: CASRILKGSLNYGYTF.

The chain combines TRBV12-3 or TRBV12-4 with TRBJ1-2; 7 nucleotides align to TRBD1. The length of the CDR3 is 15 residues. The J segment lost 5 bases and the V segment lost 7 bases, leaving 13 bases of the junction unmatched. This CDR3 reads CASTHRSDRVYGYTF. The CDR3, as DNA: TGTGCCAGCACCCACCGGAGTGACAGGGTTTATGGCTACACCTTC.

This clonotype was detected a few times. The V gene is TRBV28, the J gene TRBJ2-5, with 10 bases fitting TRBD1. The CDR3 is 14 residues long. The ends lost 4 bases at V and 8 bases at J; junction bases unmatched: 7. Germline loops: CDR1 MDHEN, CDR2 SYDVKM. In DNA, the CDR3 is TGTGCCAGCAGTTCCGAGGACAGGGGGATAACCCAGTACTTC. It yields the protein CASSSEDRGITQYF.

The table lists this clonotype with a few counts. DNA for the CDR3: TGCGCCAGCAGCGGAGGACAGGGGGCGGAATCACCCCTCCACTTT. Residues: CASSGGQGAESPLHF. This chain joins TRBV4-3 and TRBJ1-6, with 11 bases lining up with TRBD1. The CDR3 has 15 residues. Germline assignment: CDR1 LGHNA and CDR2 YSLEER. V shed 5 bases, J shed 10 bases, and the junction held 7 bases outside the gene matches.

This sequence joins TRBV6-5 and TRBJ1-5; unclear D gene. From germline, CDR1 is MNHEY and CDR2 SVGAGI. The CDR3 covers 13 residues. Trimming removed 3 bases at V and 3 bases at J, with 6 bases between. CDR3 bases: TGTGCCAGCAGTTATAGTACCAATCAGCCCCAGCATTTT. As protein: CASSYSTNQPQHF.

V is TRBV14 and J is TRBJ2-5; tentatively, D is TRBD1 (5 bases). V was clipped by 0 bases and J by 7 bases, with 9 bases between them. The CDR3 runs to 13 residues. Germline V gives CDR1 SGHDN, CDR2 FVKESK. The CDR3, as DNA: TGTGCCAGCAGCCAAGACCCCCAGGGGACCCAGTACTTC. It is translated as CASSQDPQGTQYF.

The chain carries TRBV6-2 or TRBV6-3 and TRBJ1-5, with D maybe TRBD1 (5 bases). The V end lost 5 bases, the J end lost 1 base, and 15 bases lay between the germline ends. The CDR3 extends over 16 amino acids. Germline V CDR1 and CDR2: MNHEY, SVGEGT. This CDR3 reads CASSTSGHWSNQPQHF. CDR3 bases: TGTGCCAGCAGTACCTCGGGGCACTGGAGCAATCAGCCCCAGCATTTT.